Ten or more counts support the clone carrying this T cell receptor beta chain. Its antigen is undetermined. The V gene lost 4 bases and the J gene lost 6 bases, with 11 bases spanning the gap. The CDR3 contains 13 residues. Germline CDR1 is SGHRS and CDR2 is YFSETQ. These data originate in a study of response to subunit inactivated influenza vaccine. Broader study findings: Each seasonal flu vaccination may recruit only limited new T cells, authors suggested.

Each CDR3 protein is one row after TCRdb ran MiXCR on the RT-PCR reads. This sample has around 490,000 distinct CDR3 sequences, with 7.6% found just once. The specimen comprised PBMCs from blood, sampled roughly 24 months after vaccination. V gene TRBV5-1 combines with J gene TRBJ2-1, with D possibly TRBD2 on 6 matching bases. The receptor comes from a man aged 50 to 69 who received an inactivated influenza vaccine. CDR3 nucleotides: TGCGCCAGCAGCCCAGGGACTCTCAATGAGCAGTTCTTC. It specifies CASSPGTLNEQFF. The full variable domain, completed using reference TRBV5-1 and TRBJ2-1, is KAGVTQTPRYLIKTRGQQVTLSCSPISGHRSVSWYQQTPGQGLQFLFEYFSETQRNKGNFPGRFSGRQFSNSRSEMNVSTLELGDSALYLCASSPGTLNEQFFGPGTRLTVL.